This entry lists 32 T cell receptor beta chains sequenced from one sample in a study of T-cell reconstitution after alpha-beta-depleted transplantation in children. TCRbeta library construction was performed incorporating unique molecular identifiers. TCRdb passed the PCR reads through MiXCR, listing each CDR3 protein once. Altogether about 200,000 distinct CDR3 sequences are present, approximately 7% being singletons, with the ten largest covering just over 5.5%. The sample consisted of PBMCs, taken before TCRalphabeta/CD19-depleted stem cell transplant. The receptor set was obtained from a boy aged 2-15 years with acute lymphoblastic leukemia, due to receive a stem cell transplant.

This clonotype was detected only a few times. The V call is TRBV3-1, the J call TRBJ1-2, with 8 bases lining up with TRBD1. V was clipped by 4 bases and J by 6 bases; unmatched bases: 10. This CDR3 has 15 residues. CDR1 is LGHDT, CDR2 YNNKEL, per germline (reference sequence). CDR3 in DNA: TGTGCCAGCAGCCCGGGACAGGCAGTTGTTGATGGCTACACCTTC. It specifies CASSPGQAVVDGYTF.

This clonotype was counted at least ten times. The CDR3: CASSQEPDSSYEQYF. The CDR3 DNA follows: TGTGCCAGCAGCCAAGAGCCCGACAGCTCCTACGAGCAGTACTTC. This chain uses TRBV4-2 with TRBJ2-7, with D possibly TRBD1 on 5 matching bases. CDR3 length equals 15 residues. Germline loops: CDR1 LGHNA, CDR2 YNFKEQ. Trimming stripped 0 bases from V and 0 bases from J, with 9 bases between.

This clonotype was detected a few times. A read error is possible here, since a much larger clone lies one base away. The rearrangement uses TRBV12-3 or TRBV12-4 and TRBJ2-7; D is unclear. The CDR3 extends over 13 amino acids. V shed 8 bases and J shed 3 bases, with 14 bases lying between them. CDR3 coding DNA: TGTGCCAGCGCGACAATGCCAGACTACGAGCAGTACTTC. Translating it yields CASATMPDYEQYF.

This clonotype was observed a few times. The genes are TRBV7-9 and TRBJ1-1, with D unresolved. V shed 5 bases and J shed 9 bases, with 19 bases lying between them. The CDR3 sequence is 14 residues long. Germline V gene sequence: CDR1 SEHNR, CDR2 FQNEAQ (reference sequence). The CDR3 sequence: CASSHHVPGPQAFF. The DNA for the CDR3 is TGTGCCAGCAGCCACCATGTTCCCGGGCCCCAAGCTTTCTTT.

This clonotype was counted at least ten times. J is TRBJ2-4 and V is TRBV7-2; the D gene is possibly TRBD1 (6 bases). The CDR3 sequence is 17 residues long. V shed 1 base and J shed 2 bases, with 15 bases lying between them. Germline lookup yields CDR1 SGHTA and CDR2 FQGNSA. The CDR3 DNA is TGTGCCAGCAGCTTAGGTCCAGGGGACGCGACCAAAAACATTCAGTACTTC. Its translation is CASSLGPGDATKNIQYF.

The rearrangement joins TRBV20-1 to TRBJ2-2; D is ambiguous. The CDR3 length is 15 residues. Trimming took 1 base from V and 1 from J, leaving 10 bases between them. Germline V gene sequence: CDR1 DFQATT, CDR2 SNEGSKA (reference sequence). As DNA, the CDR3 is TGCAGTGCTAGAGTCGCATCCAAGAACACCGGGGAGCTGTTTTTT. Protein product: CSARVASKNTGELFF.

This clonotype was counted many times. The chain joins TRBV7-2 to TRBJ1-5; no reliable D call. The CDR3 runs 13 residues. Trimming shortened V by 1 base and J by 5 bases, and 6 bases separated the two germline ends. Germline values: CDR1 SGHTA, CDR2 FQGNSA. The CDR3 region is CASSLGRDQPQHF. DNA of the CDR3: TGTGCCAGCAGCTTAGGGAGAGATCAGCCCCAGCATTTT.

The CDR3 is CSADPGQGVFRHTEAFF. Here the CDR3 DNA reads TGCAGTGCTGACCCGGGACAGGGGGTCTTTAGGCACACTGAAGCTTTCTTT. The chain is built from TRBV20-1 and TRBJ1-1; 11 bases map to TRBD1. Germline loops: CDR1 DFQATT, CDR2 SNEGSKA (reference sequence). The length of the CDR3 is 17 residues. With V trimmed by 5 bases and J by 3 bases, 14 bases remained unmatched.

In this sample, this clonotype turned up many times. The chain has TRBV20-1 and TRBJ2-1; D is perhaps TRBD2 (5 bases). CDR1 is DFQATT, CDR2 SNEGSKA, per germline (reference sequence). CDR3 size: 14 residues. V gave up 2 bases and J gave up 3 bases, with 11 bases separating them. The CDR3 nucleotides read TGCAGTGCTAGATCCGGACTTCTCTACAATGAGCAGTTCTTC. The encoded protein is CSARSGLLYNEQFF.

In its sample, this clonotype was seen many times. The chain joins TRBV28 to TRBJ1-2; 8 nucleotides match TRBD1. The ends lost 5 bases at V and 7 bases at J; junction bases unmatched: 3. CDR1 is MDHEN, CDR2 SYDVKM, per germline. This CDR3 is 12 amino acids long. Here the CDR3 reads CASSPTGAGYTF. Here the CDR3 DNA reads TGTGCCAGCAGTCCGACAGGGGCTGGCTACACCTTC.

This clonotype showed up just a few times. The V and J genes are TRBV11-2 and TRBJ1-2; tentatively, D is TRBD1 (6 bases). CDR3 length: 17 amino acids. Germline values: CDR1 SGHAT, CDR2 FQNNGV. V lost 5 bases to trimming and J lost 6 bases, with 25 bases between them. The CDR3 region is CASSQKYRVRGTHGYTF. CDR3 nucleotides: TGTGCCAGCAGCCAAAAATATCGGGTCAGGGGTACCCATGGCTACACCTTC.

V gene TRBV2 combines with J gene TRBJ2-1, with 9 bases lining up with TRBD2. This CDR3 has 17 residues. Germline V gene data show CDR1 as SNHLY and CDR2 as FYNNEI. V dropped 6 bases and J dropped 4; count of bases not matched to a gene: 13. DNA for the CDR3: TGTGCCAGCAGGGAGGGCTCGGCGCGGGGGGGTTACAATGAGCAGTTCTTC. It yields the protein CASREGSARGGYNEQFF.

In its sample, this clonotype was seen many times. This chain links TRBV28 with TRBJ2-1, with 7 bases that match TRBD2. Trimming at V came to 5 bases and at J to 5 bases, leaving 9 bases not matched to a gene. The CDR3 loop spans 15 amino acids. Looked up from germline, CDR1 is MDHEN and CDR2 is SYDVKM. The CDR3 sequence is CASSKLTSLHNEQFF. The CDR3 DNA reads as TGTGCCAGCAGTAAGCTGACTAGCCTACACAATGAGCAGTTCTTC.

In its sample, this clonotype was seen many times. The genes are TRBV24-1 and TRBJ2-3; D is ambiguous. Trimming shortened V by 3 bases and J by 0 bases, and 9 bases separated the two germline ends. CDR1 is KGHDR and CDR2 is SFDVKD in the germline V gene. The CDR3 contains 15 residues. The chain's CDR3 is CATSDAGDSTDTQYF. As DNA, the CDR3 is TGTGCCACCAGTGATGCCGGCGATAGCACAGATACGCAGTATTTT.

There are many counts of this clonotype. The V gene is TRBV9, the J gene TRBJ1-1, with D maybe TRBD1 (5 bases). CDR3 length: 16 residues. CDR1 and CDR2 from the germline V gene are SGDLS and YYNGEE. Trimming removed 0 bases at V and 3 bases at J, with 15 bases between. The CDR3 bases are TGTGCCAGCAGCGTAGGCTCGGGTCAGGGTGACACTGAAGCTTTCTTT. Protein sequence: CASSVGSGQGDTEAFF.

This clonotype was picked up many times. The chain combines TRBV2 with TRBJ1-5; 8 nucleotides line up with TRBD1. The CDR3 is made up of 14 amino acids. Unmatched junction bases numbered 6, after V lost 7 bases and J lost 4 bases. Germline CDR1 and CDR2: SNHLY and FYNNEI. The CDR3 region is CASTSDRGNQPQHF. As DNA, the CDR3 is TGTGCCAGCACCTCTGACAGGGGAAATCAGCCCCAGCATTTT.

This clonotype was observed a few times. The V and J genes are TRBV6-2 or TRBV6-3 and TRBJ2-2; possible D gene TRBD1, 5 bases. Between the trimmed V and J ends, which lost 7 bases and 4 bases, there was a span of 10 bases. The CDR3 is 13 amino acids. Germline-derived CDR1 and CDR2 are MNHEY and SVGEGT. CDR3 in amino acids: CASKGPFTGELFF. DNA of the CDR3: TGTGCCAGCAAGGGGCCTTTCACCGGGGAGCTGTTTTTT.

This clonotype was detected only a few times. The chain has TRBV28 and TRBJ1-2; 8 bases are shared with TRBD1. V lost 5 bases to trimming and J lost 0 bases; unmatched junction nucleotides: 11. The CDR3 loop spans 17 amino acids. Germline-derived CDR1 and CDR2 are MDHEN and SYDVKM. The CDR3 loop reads CASSRTDRDQANYGYTF. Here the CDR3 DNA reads TGTGCCAGCAGTCGCACGGACAGGGACCAAGCTAACTATGGCTACACCTTC.

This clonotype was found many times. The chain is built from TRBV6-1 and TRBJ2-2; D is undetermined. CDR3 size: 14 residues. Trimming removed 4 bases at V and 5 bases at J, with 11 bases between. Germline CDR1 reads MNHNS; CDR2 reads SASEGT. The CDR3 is CASSGPHRTGELFF. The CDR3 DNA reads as TGTGCCAGCAGTGGCCCCCATCGAACCGGGGAGCTGTTTTTT.

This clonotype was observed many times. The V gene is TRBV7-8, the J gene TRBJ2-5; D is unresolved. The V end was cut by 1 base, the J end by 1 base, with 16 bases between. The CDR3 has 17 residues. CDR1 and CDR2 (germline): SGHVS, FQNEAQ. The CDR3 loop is CASSLGSNKAVQETQYF. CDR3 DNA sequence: TGTGCCAGCAGCTTAGGCTCTAATAAGGCAGTCCAAGAGACCCAGTACTTC. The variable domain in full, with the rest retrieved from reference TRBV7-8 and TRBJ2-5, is GAGVSQSPRYKVAKRGQDVALRCDPISGHVSLFWYQQALGQGPEFLTYFQNEAQLDKSGLPSDRFFAERPEGSVSTLKIQRTQQEDSAVYLCASSLGSNKAVQETQYFGPGTRLLVL.

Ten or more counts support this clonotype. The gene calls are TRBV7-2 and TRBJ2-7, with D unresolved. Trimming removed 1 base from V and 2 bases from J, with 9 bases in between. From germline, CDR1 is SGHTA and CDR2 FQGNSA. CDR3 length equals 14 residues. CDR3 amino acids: CASSLGGTPYEQYF. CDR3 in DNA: TGTGCCAGCAGCTTAGGCGGTACTCCCTACGAGCAGTACTTC. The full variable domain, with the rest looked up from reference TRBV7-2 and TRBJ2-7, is GAGVSQSPSNKVTEKGKDVELRCDPISGHTALYWYRQSLGQGLEFLIYFQGNSAPDKSGLPSDRFSAERTGGSVSTLTIQRTQQEDSAVYLCASSLGGTPYEQYFGPGTRLTVT.

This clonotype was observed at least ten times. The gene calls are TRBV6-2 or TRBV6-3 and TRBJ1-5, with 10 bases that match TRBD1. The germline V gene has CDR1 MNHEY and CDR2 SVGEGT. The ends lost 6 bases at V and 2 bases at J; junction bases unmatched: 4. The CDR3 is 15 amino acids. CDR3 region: CASSDGTGGNQPQHF. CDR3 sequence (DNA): TGTGCCAGCAGCGACGGGACAGGGGGCAATCAGCCCCAGCATTTT.

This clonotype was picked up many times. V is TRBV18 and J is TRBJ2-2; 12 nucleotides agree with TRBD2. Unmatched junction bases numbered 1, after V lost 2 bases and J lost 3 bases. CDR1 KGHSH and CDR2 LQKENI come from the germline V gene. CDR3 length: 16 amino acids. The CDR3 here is CASSPGLAGHTGELFF. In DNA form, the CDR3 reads TGTGCCAGCTCACCAGGACTAGCGGGACACACCGGGGAGCTGTTTTTT. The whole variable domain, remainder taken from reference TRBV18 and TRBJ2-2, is NAGVMQNPRHLVRRRGQEARLRCSPMKGHSHVYWYRQLPEEGLKFMVYLQKENIIDESGMPKERFSAEFPKEGPSILRIQQVVRGDSAAYFCASSPGLAGHTGELFFGEGSRLTVL.

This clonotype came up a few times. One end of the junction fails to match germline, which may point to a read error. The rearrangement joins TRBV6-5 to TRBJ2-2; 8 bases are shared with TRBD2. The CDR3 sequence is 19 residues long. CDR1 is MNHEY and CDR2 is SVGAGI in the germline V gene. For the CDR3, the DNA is TGTGCCAGCAGTTACTCGAGGCAAGCGGGAGTTCTTGGTGTCGGGGAGCTTTTTTTT. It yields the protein CASSYSRQAGVLGVGELFF.

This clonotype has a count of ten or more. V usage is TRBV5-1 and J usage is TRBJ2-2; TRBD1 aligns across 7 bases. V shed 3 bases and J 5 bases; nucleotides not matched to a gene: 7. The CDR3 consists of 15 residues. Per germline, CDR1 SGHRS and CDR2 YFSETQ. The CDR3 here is CASSYHRGGTGELFF. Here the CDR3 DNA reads TGCGCCAGCAGCTACCACAGGGGCGGTACCGGGGAGCTGTTTTTT.

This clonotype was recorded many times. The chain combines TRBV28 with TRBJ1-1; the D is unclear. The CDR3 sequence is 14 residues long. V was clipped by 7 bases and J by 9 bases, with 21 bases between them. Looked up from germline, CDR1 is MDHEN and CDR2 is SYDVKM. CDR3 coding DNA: TGTGCCAGCACATCTGCGACAATCCCCAATCAAGCTTTCTTT. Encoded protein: CASTSATIPNQAFF. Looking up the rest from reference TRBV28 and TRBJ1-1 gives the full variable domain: DVKVTQSSRYLVKRTGEKVFLECVQDMDHENMFWYRQDPGLGLRLIYFSYDVKMKEKGDIPEGYSVSREKKERFSLILESASTNQTSMYLCASTSATIPNQAFFGQGTRLTVV.

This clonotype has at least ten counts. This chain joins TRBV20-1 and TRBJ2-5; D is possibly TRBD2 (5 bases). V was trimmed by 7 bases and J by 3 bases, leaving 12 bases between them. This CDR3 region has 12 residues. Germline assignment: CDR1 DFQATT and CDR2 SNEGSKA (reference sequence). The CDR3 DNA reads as TGCAGTGGACGAACCGGGGAAGAGACCCAGTACTTC. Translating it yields CSGRTGEETQYF.

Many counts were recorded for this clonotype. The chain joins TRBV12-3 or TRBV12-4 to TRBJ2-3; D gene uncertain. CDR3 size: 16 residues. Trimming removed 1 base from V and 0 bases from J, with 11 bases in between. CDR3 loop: CASSLGAVFSTDTQYF. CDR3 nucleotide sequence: TGTGCCAGCAGTTTAGGGGCCGTTTTTAGCACAGATACGCAGTATTTT.

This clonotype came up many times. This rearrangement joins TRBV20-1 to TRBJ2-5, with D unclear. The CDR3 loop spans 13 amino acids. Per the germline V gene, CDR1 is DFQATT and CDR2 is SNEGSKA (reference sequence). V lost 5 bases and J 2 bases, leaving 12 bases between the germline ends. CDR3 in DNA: TGCAGTGCTCCTGAGCATTTTCAAGAGACCCAGTACTTC. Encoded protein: CSAPEHFQETQYF.

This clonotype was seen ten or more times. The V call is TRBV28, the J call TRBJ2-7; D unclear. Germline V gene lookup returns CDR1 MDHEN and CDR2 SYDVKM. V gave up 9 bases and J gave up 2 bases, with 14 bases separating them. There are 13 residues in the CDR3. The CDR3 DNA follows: TGTGCCAGTAGCTCGAGTAACGCCTACGAGCAGTACTTC. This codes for CASSSSNAYEQYF. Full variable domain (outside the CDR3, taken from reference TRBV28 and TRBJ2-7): DVKVTQSSRYLVKRTGEKVFLECVQDMDHENMFWYRQDPGLGLRLIYFSYDVKMKEKGDIPEGYSVSREKKERFSLILESASTNQTSMYLCASSSSNAYEQYFGPGTRLTVT.

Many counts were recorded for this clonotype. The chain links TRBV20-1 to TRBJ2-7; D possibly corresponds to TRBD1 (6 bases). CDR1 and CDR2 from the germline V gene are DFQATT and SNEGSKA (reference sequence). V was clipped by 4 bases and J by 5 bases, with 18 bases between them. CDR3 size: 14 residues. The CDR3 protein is CSANRKQGTHEQYF. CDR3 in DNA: TGCAGTGCTAATAGAAAGCAGGGGACCCACGAGCAGTACTTC.

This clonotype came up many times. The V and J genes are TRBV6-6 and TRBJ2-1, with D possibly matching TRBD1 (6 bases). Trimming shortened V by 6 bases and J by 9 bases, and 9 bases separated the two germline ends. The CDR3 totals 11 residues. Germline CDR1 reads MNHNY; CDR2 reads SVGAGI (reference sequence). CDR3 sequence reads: CASRTGSEQFF. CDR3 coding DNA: TGTGCCAGCAGAACAGGGAGTGAGCAGTTCTTC.